This T cell receptor (beta chain) was identified in a study of blood T cell repertoires in COVID-19. Overall study context: The United States, Italy and Spain supplied acute and convalescent COVID-19 samples.

Participants in the exposed group had met a COVID-19 case in the 2 weeks before joining the study. TCRdb's table, derived via immunoSEQ multiplex PCR, lists solely in-frame clones and lacks some. The table has roughly 250,000 clones, approximately 88% seen once; the top ten hold around 3%. In germline, CDR1 is SGDLS, CDR2 YYNGEE. Deletions cut 2 bases from V and 5 bases from J, with 7 bases between. The CDR3 is 12 residues long. Comments on this clone: Other DNA sequences of this sample code for an identical CDR3.

The source of this sequence is a woman in her thirties or forties who had been exposed to COVID-19. The sample taken for sequencing was PBMCs or T cells enriched from blood (not recorded which). The gene calls are TRBV9 and TRBJ1-2; D might be TRBD1 (5 bases). The CDR3 protein is CASSVQGYGYTF. CDR3 sequence (DNA): TGTGCCAGCAGCGTTCAGGGATATGGCTACACCTTC.